Listed below are T cell receptor beta chains from one sample, sequenced in a study of blood T cell repertoires in COVID-19. Profiled with immunoSEQ multiplex PCR; TCRdb holds only in-frame clones, not every one. The data hold some 200,000 clones, with around 80% observed a single time. The sequenced material came from peripheral blood. The source is a woman aged 40 to 49 with acute or convalescent COVID-19. The CDR3 runs from the conserved cysteine through the conserved F or W. Fields, in order: clone size, J gene, D gene, V gene, CDR3 protein, CDR3 DNA. D genes are given only for firm matches. Rows give clone size only sometimes, using once, few, many, or a class for an expanded clone.

few | TRBJ1-2 | TRBD1 | TRBV6-2/TRBV6-3 | CASSSTGDGYTF | TGTGCCAGCAGTTCGACAGGGGATGGCTACACCTTC
NA | TRBJ2-3 | NA | TRBV9 | CASSAWGGDTDTQYF | TGTGCCAGCAGCGCATGGGGCGGGGACACAGATACGCAGTATTTT
once | TRBJ1-5 | TRBD1 | TRBV19 | CASSIVHVGQGTGKPQHF | TGTGCCAGTAGTATAGTTCACGTTGGACAGGGGACCGGGAAGCCCCAGCATTTT
NA | TRBJ1-2 | TRBD1 | TRBV29-1 | CSVAGTGYDGYTF | TGCAGCGTTGCCGGGACAGGTTACGATGGCTACACCTTC
NA | TRBJ2-1 | NA | TRBV14 | CASSQGGTYYNEQFF | TGTGCCAGCAGCCAAGGGGGGACATATTACAATGAGCAGTTCTTC
NA | TRBJ2-7 | TRBD2 | TRBV5-1 | CASSSGTSGYEQYF | TGCGCCAGCAGCTCCGGGACTAGCGGATACGAGCAGTACTTC
NA | TRBJ2-2 | TRBD2 | TRBV11-2 | CASSPIRAGAFGTGELFF | TGTGCCAGCAGCCCCATTCGAGCGGGGGCATTCGGGACCGGGGAGCTGTTTTTT
NA | TRBJ2-1 | NA | TRBV27 | CASSFEDEQFF | TGTGCCAGCAGTTTTGAGGATGAGCAGTTCTTC
few | TRBJ1-1 | NA | TRBV11-2 | CASSRPQGSGEAFF | TGTGCCAGCAGCCGCCCCCAGGGATCAGGTGAAGCTTTCTTT
few | TRBJ1-2 | NA | TRBV24-1 | CATSAPGNYGYTF | TGTGCCACCAGTGCCCCCGGTAACTATGGCTACACCTTC
few | TRBJ2-5 | NA | TRBV27 | CASSYRDAETQYF | TGTGCCAGCAGTTACAGGGATGCGGAGACCCAGTACTTC
NA | TRBJ2-2 | NA | TRBV12-2 | CASRLDKGLVTGELFF | TGTGCAAGTCGCTTAGATAAGGGACTAGTTACCGGGGAGCTGTTTTTT
NA | TRBJ1-4 | NA | TRBV30 | CAWSVGDEKLFF | TGTGCCTGGAGTGTAGGAGATGAAAAACTGTTTTTT
NA | TRBJ2-5 | NA | TRBV6-5 | CASSFKQRQETQYF | TGTGCCAGCAGTTTTAAGCAGCGGCAAGAGACCCAGTACTTC
NA | TRBJ2-5 | TRBD2 | TRBV14 | CASRASGRETQYF | TGTGCCAGCAGGGCTAGCGGGAGAGAGACCCAGTACTTC
few | TRBJ1-4 | TRBD1 | TRBV30 | CAWSSDRVGEKLFF | TGTGCCTGGAGTTCTGACAGGGTAGGCGAAAAACTGTTTTTT
NA | TRBJ2-1 | NA | TRBV7-6 | CASSLVRTNYNEQFF | TGTGCCAGCAGCTTAGTTCGGACAAATTACAATGAGCAGTTCTTC
NA | TRBJ2-3 | NA | TRBV18 | CASSPSGTDTQYF | TGTGCCAGCTCACCGTCTGGCACAGATACGCAGTATTTT
once | TRBJ1-1 | NA | TRBV6-5 | CASSWGSEAFF | TGTGCCAGCAGTTGGGGCTCTGAAGCTTTCTTT
NA | TRBJ1-2 | TRBD1 | TRBV6-2/TRBV6-3 | CASSRQGAGGYTF | TGTGCCAGCAGCCGTCAGGGGGCAGGTGGCTACACCTTC
NA | TRBJ2-3 | NA | TRBV30 | CAWSGTDTQYF | TGTGCCTGGAGCGGGACAGATACGCAGTATTTT
NA | TRBJ2-7 | NA | TRBV12-5 | CASGPLYEQYF | TGTGCTAGTGGTCCCCTGTACGAGCAGTACTTC
NA | TRBJ2-1 | NA | TRBV12-3/TRBV12-4 | CASSFQEVEQFF | TGTGCCAGCAGTTTCCAGGAGGTTGAGCAGTTCTTC
NA | TRBJ1-4 | TRBD1 | TRBV27 | CASRPTGAFNEKLFF | TGTGCCAGCAGGCCCACAGGGGCCTTTAATGAAAAACTGTTTTTT
NA | TRBJ1-2 | NA | TRBV27 | CASSPSGNYGYTF | TGTGCCAGCAGCCCCTCCGGGAACTATGGCTACACCTTC
few | TRBJ1-4 | NA | TRBV5-1 | CASSLANREDEKLFF | TGCGCCAGCAGCTTGGCGAACCGGGAGGATGAAAAACTGTTTTTT